Each of the 13 T cell receptor beta chains below was sequenced from the same sample in a study of vaccination effects on CD4 cells after COVID-19. Assay: immunoSEQ multiplex PCR; the TCRdb copy retains only in-frame clones and omits some. The sample carries some 65,000 clones, 70% to 80% recorded once. Peptide-pool stimulation followed by sequencing identified expanded antigen-specific CD4+ clonotypes in the ViraFEST assay. An approximately 10-day culture period preceded the isolation of CD4+ T cells. Neither prior SARS-CoV-2 infection nor positive nucleocapsid antibodies were present in the vaccine recipients. Their antigen targets remain unknown. Here the sequenced sample was CD4+ T cells from PBMCs cultured with HCoV-NL63 spike peptides, taken before COVID-19 vaccination. These receptors came from a human donor who received a COVID-19 vaccine.

The CDR3 DNA sequence: TGTGCCAGCAGCTTCTCACGGGACAGGGAGCAGTACGTC. This codes for CASSFSRDREQYV. The chain has TRBV7-8 and TRBJ2-7; 8 bases are shared with TRBD1. J was trimmed by 7 bases and V by 3 bases; bases with no gene match: 5. The CDR3 is 13 amino acids. From germline, CDR1 is SGHVS and CDR2 FQNEAQ.

The V call is TRBV4-3, the J call TRBJ2-1, with unresolved D. Germline loops: CDR1 LGHNA, CDR2 YSLEER. Trimming removed 4 bases from V and 0 bases from J, with 13 bases in between. This CDR3 is built from 16 residues. CDR3 in amino acids: CASSLSTQSSYNEQFF. Here the CDR3 DNA reads TGCGCCAGCAGCCTCTCGACCCAGAGCTCCTACAATGAGCAGTTCTTC.

The sample holds a few counts of this clone. The V call is TRBV6-4, the J call TRBJ2-2, with D possibly TRBD2 on 5 matching bases. This CDR3 region has 14 residues. The V gene lost 3 bases and the J gene lost 2 bases, with 7 bases spanning the gap. Germline CDR1 is MRHNA and CDR2 is SNTAGT. CDR3 bases: TGTGCCAGCAGTGAAGGGAGAAACACCGGGGAGCTGTTTTTT. Encoded protein: CASSEGRNTGELFF.

This clone was seen only a few times. The gene calls are TRBV2 and TRBJ2-3; no clear D gene. Germline lookup yields CDR1 SNHLY and CDR2 FYNNEI. The CDR3 contains 12 residues. Trimming pared 8 bases from V and 2 bases from J, leaving 8 bases between. The CDR3 sequence is CASLTFTDTQYF. In DNA form, the CDR3 reads TGTGCCAGCTTAACATTCACAGATACGCAGTATTTT.

The chain links TRBV24-1 to TRBJ2-3; D ambiguous. The CDR3 runs to 14 residues. The V end was cut by 0 bases, the J end by 5 bases, with 8 bases between. Germline values: CDR1 KGHDR, CDR2 SFDVKD. The CDR3 DNA follows: TGTGCCACCAGTGATTTGAAAGGCGTAGATACGCAGTATTTT. Its protein product is CATSDLKGVDTQYF.

The V and J genes are TRBV7-9 and TRBJ1-1; TRBD1 matches 8 bases. Per the germline V gene, CDR1 is SEHNR and CDR2 is FQNEAQ (reference sequence). J gave up 5 bases and V 5 bases, and 13 bases lay outside the gene matches. The CDR3 sequence is 16 residues long. CDR3 bases: TGTGCCAGCAGCGAAAATGCAGGGGGCACTTTAACTGAAGCTTTCTTT. Protein: CASSENAGGTLTEAFF.

This clone has only a few counts. V is TRBV5-1 and J is TRBJ1-1; D call uncertain. The CDR3 loop spans 14 amino acids. Germline assignment: CDR1 SGHRS and CDR2 YFSETQ. The V end lost 1 base, the J end lost 2 bases, and 9 bases lay between the germline ends. The CDR3 DNA reads as TGCGCCAGCAGCTTGAGACAAGGTAACACTGAAGCTTTCTTT. Translation: CASSLRQGNTEAFF.

The chain employs TRBV28 and TRBJ2-7; tentatively, D is TRBD2 (7 bases). In germline, CDR1 is MDHEN, CDR2 SYDVKM. The CDR3 totals 16 residues. Trimming removed 2 bases at V and 6 bases at J, with 20 bases between. The CDR3 loop reads CASSLPPERGGAEQYV. In DNA form, the CDR3 reads TGTGCCAGCAGTTTACCCCCGGAAAGGGGGGGCGCCGAGCAGTACGTC.

This chain links TRBV11-1 with TRBJ1-1; TRBD1 is a possible D gene (5 bases). The V end lost 8 bases, the J end lost 0 bases, and 13 bases lay between the germline ends. There are 14 residues in the CDR3. Germline CDR1 is SGHAT and CDR2 is FQDESV (reference sequence). The CDR3 region has the DNA TGTGCCAGCCGGAGACGGGGGGTGAACACTGAAGCTTTCTTT. Translating gives CASRRRGVNTEAFF. The variable domain in full, completed from reference TRBV11-1 and TRBJ1-1, reads EAEVAQSPRYKITEKSQAVAFWCDPISGHATLYWYRQILGQGPELLVQFQDESVVDDSQLPKDRFSAERLKGVDSTLKIQPAELGDSAMYLCASRRRGVNTEAFFGQGTRLTVV.

The table lists this clone with a count of one. The chain recombines TRBV27 with TRBJ2-5; the D is unclear. Trimming pared 1 base from V and 2 bases from J, leaving 8 bases between. CDR3 size: 14 residues. The germline CDR1 and CDR2 sequences are MNHEY and SMNVEV (reference sequence). Here the CDR3 reads CASSLFGQQETQYF. CDR3 in DNA: TGTGCCAGCAGTTTATTTGGGCAGCAAGAGACCCAGTACTTC.

This clone has a single count. The chain links TRBV10-1 to TRBJ2-7, with D hard to call. Trimming removed 9 bases from V and 5 bases from J, with 8 bases in between. The CDR3 is made up of 10 amino acids. Germline V lookup: CDR1 WNHNN, CDR2 SYGVQD (reference sequence). For the CDR3, the DNA is TGCGCCAGGGGTGGCGACGAGCAGTACGTC. Translating it yields CARGGDEQYV.

V is TRBV30 and J is TRBJ2-5; D gene ambiguous. This CDR3 spans 13 amino acids. Per the germline V gene, CDR1 is GTSNPN and CDR2 is SVGIG (reference sequence). The ends were cut back, 1 base at V and 0 bases at J, with 6 bases in the middle. CDR3 residues: CAWSAAHQETQYF. Here the CDR3 DNA reads TGTGCCTGGAGTGCAGCTCACCAAGAGACCCAGTACTTC.

The chain employs TRBV5-1 and TRBJ2-3; unclear D gene. V lost 0 bases and J 3 bases, leaving 8 bases between the germline ends. The CDR3 totals 14 residues. Per the germline V gene, CDR1 is SGHRS and CDR2 is YFSETQ. This chain's CDR3 is CASSLAGQTDTQYF. CDR3 bases: TGCGCCAGCAGCTTGGCCGGCCAGACAGATACGCAGTATTTT. Full variable domain (remainder filled in from reference TRBV5-1 and TRBJ2-3): KAGVTQTPRYLIKTRGQQVTLSCSPISGHRSVSWYQQTPGQGLQFLFEYFSETQRNKGNFPGRFSGRQFSNSRSEMNVSTLELGDSALYLCASSLAGQTDTQYFGPGTRLTVL.